This T cell receptor beta chain was profiled in a study of blood T cells in healthy people across ages. Findings and limits, study-wide: PBMCs left unsorted prevented a conclusive naive versus antigen-experienced comparison.

Alongside a J-beta primer mix, a sample-barcoded 5' primer served in a second PCR lasting roughly 7 to 12 cycles. Per-sample output comprised a minimum of 2.5 million paired-end reads containing CDR3. TCRdb called the 5' RACE reads again in MiXCR, with one record for every CDR3 protein. The sample carries almost 800,000 distinct CDR3 sequences, roughly 64% recorded once. Of note for this clonotype: The target antigen is unknown.

The CDR3 sequence is 14 residues long. Trimming cost V 11 bases and J 3 bases, with 17 bases left between them. The specimen sequenced was blood. The chain couples TRBV12-3 or TRBV12-4 to TRBJ2-1; D possibly matches TRBD1 or TRBD2 (5 bases each). This receptor was taken from a man between 25 and 39 years old in good health. CDR3 coding DNA: TGTGCCGCGAGGGGCAGTGGGGACTACAATGAGCAGTTCTTC. It encodes CAARGSGDYNEQFF.